The 21 T cell receptor beta chains below come from one sample, sequenced in a study of blood T cell repertoires in COVID-19 (dated by TCRdb to about 2020). The method was the immunoSEQ multiplex PCR assay. TCRdb retrieved this table from immuneACCESS and kept in-frame rearrangements only. Not all clones are present; in checked studies, unresolved V genes account for under half, and no reason is known for the remainder. The sample data list tens of thousands of clones, and 87% of these were observed just once. Around 24% of the sample belongs to the ten largest clones. Material: peripheral blood. The receptors here all came from a man aged 50-60 years with active or convalescent COVID-19.

The CDR3 region has the DNA TGTGCCAGCAGCTTTGGAGGTACGCAGTATTTT. Translating gives CASSFGGTQYF. The rearrangement links TRBV7-9 to TRBJ2-3, with a tentative D call TRBD2 (5 bases). The germline V and J ends were trimmed by 3 bases and 8 bases, with 6 bases remaining between them. Germline V CDR1 and CDR2: SEHNR, FQNEAQ (reference sequence). The CDR3 has 11 amino acids.

The chain is built from TRBV6-5 and TRBJ2-5; a possible D gene is TRBD1 (6 bases). The CDR3 contains 14 residues. Trimming took 4 bases from V and 1 from J, leaving 10 bases between them. The germline V gene encodes CDR1 MNHEY and CDR2 SVGAGI. The CDR3 loop is CASSFTGFQETQYF. The DNA for the CDR3 is TGTGCCAGCAGTTTCACAGGGTTCCAAGAGACCCAGTACTTC.

A single count supports this clone. The gene calls are TRBV6-6 and TRBJ2-3, with D perhaps TRBD2 (5 bases). The CDR3 is 16 amino acids. The germline gives CDR1 MNHNY, CDR2 SVGAGI (reference sequence). The germline V and J ends were trimmed by 6 bases and 3 bases, with 19 bases remaining between them. The CDR3 coding sequence is TGTGCCAGCAGCCAACTGCCGGGGTGGGTTACAGATACGCAGTATTTT. It translates to CASSQLPGWVTDTQYF.

The V gene is TRBV27, the J gene TRBJ2-7; TRBD1 matches 10 bases. Losses at the gene ends were 6 bases for V and 5 bases for J; bases not matched to a gene: 7. The CDR3 is 14 amino acids. Germline assignment: CDR1 MNHEY and CDR2 SMNVEV (reference sequence). The CDR3 reads CASRYRDRGNEQYF. The CDR3 DNA is TGTGCCAGCAGATACCGGGACAGGGGTAACGAGCAGTACTTC.

V and J are TRBV28 and TRBJ1-6, with TRBD1 matching 11 bases. The germline V gene has CDR1 MDHEN and CDR2 SYDVKM. The CDR3 runs to 16 residues. V lost 6 bases, J lost 13 bases, and 14 bases stayed unmatched. The CDR3: CASSPPPGQGVRPLHF. The CDR3 nucleotides read TGTGCCAGCAGCCCTCCGCCGGGACAGGGGGTTCGCCCCCTCCACTTT.

V is TRBV27 and J is TRBJ2-5; 7 positions match TRBD1. Germline V gives CDR1 MNHEY, CDR2 SMNVEV (reference sequence). The CDR3 consists of 14 residues. Germline trimming cut 2 bases from V and 5 bases from J; bases unmatched to any gene: 5. CDR3 in DNA: TGTGCCAGCAGTTTACACAGGGGCGGGGAGACCCAGTACTTC. Translation: CASSLHRGGETQYF.

The chain has TRBV18 and TRBJ1-5, with D maybe TRBD1 (5 bases). V dropped 2 bases and J dropped 3 bases, with 8 bases sitting between them. The CDR3 totals 14 residues. The germline gives CDR1 KGHSH, CDR2 LQKENI. CDR3 DNA sequence: TGTGCCAGCTCACCAGACAGAAACAATCAGCCCCAGCATTTT. Translating gives CASSPDRNNQPQHF.

The chain joins TRBV7-2 to TRBJ2-7, with D unresolved. Trimming left V 5 bases short and J 2 bases short, with 10 bases between. The CDR3 spans 13 residues. Per the germline V gene, CDR1 is SGHTA and CDR2 is FQGNSA. CDR3 DNA: TGTGCCAGCAGCACACTATCTACCTACGAGCAGTACTTC. Its protein is CASSTLSTYEQYF.

V usage is TRBV7-7 and J usage is TRBJ2-3; 10 bases map to TRBD2. V lost 4 bases, J lost 1 base, and 5 bases stayed unmatched. Germline V lookup: CDR1 SSHAT, CDR2 FNYEAQ (reference sequence). The CDR3 contains 16 residues. The CDR3 is CASSYSSGSGTDTQYF. CDR3 bases: TGTGCCAGCAGCTACTCTAGCGGGAGTGGCACAGATACGCAGTATTTT.

The J gene is TRBJ1-5, the V gene TRBV27; 9 bases agree with TRBD1. Germline assignment: CDR1 MNHEY and CDR2 SMNVEV (reference sequence). V was pared by 4 bases and J by 6 bases, with 13 bases of the junction left unmatched. The CDR3 covers 17 residues. In nucleotides, the CDR3 is TGTGCCAGCAGTTATCGCCCCCGACAGGGGGGGAGTCAGCCCCAGCATTTT. This encodes CASSYRPRQGGSQPQHF.

This clone occurred once. The J gene is TRBJ1-1, the V gene TRBV19, with TRBD1 matching 7 bases. With V trimmed by 3 bases and J by 9 bases, 7 bases remained unmatched. CDR1 and CDR2 from the germline V gene are LNHDA and SQIVND (reference sequence). The CDR3 runs 13 residues. The CDR3 spells CASSITRQGKAFF. The CDR3 DNA sequence: TGTGCCAGTAGTATTACCCGACAGGGAAAAGCTTTCTTT.

The chain couples TRBV24-1 to TRBJ2-3; 7 bases agree with TRBD1. Germline-derived CDR1 and CDR2 are KGHDR and SFDVKD. The CDR3 length is 16 residues. V was clipped by 3 bases and J by 6 bases; unmatched bases: 11. CDR3 sequence: CATSDRTGDRSDTQYF. In DNA form, the CDR3 reads TGTGCCACCAGTGATCGGACAGGTGATCGGAGCGATACGCAGTATTTT.

This rearrangement joins TRBV28 to TRBJ2-3; TRBD2 agrees at 7 bases. Per the germline V gene, CDR1 is MDHEN and CDR2 is SYDVKM. The CDR3 consists of 16 residues. The junction had 10 bases not matched to a gene; V was cut back by 5 bases and J by 2 bases. The CDR3 region is CASSIPAGANTDTQYF. The DNA for the CDR3 is TGTGCCAGCAGTATCCCGGCGGGAGCCAACACAGATACGCAGTATTTT.

The chain joins TRBV2 to TRBJ1-4; D gene uncertain. The V gene lost 9 bases and the J gene lost 1 base, with 15 bases spanning the gap. The CDR3 runs to 15 residues. Germline V gives CDR1 SNHLY, CDR2 FYNNEI. The CDR3 here is CASVRGVETNEKLFF. In nucleotides, the CDR3 is TGTGCCAGTGTCCGCGGGGTGGAAACTAATGAAAAACTGTTTTTT.

DNA of the CDR3: TGTGCCATCAGTGGAGGAGCGTATGAGCAGTTCTTC. It codes for CAISGGAYEQFF. V gene TRBV10-3 combines with J gene TRBJ2-1; D ambiguous. The CDR3 spans 12 residues. The germline V gene encodes CDR1 ENHRY and CDR2 SYGVKD. Trimming left V 4 bases short and J 8 bases short, with 9 bases between.

The V call is TRBV25-1, the J call TRBJ2-7; D gene uncertain. Between the trimmed V and J ends, which lost 6 bases and 0 bases, there was a span of 9 bases. CDR3 length: 13 residues. Germline V gives CDR1 MGHDK, CDR2 SYGVNS. DNA for the CDR3: TGTGCCAGCAGCGTCGCGGACTCCTACGAGCAGTACTTC. It yields the protein CASSVADSYEQYF.

This rearrangement joins TRBV28 to TRBJ1-5; TRBD1 matches at 7 bases. With V trimmed by 2 bases and J by 1 base, 5 bases remained unmatched. The CDR3 contains 16 residues. Germline lookup yields CDR1 MDHEN and CDR2 SYDVKM. CDR3 region: CASSLGSTGSNQPQHF. Written as DNA, the CDR3 is TGTGCCAGCAGTTTAGGTTCGACAGGGAGCAATCAGCCCCAGCATTTT.

The chain couples TRBV7-2 to TRBJ1-6; D perhaps matches TRBD1 (5 bases). CDR3 length equals 15 residues. V lost 6 bases and J lost 8, with 17 bases in between. Germline V CDR1 and CDR2: SGHTA, FQGNSA. The CDR3 bases are TGTGCCAGCAGGATTGGGGCCCTCACCGATTCACCCCTCCACTTT. It codes for CASRIGALTDSPLHF.

This chain uses TRBV9 with TRBJ2-5; D is perhaps TRBD2 (5 bases). The germline gives CDR1 SGDLS, CDR2 YYNGEE. The V end lost 3 bases, the J end lost 7 bases, and 10 bases lay between the germline ends. The CDR3 has 12 amino acids. The DNA of the CDR3 is TGTGCCAGCAGCGCTCACGGAGGGACCCAGTACTTC. This codes for CASSAHGGTQYF.

The chain recombines TRBV11-2 with TRBJ1-2, with 8 bases fitting TRBD1. Germline loops: CDR1 SGHAT, CDR2 FQNNGV. V lost 5 bases to trimming and J lost 0 bases; unmatched junction nucleotides: 11. The CDR3 runs 17 residues. The CDR3 sequence: CASSAWDRIKANYGYTF. The CDR3 nucleotides read TGTGCCAGCAGCGCGTGGGACAGGATCAAAGCTAACTATGGCTACACCTTC.

This clone was observed a few times. V and J are TRBV5-4 and TRBJ2-2; 8 nucleotides line up with TRBD1. The V gene end was trimmed by 3 bases and the J gene end by 2 bases; junction bases not matched to a gene: 18. The germline CDR1 and CDR2 sequences are SGHNT and YYREEE (reference sequence). The CDR3 consists of 20 residues. The CDR3 protein is CASSWETGAGAAYNTGELFF. CDR3 sequence (DNA): TGTGCCAGCAGCTGGGAGACAGGGGCCGGCGCGGCGTATAACACCGGGGAGCTGTTTTTT.